Listed here are 8 T cell receptor beta chains from one sample, sequenced in a study of shared clonotypes between healthy human individuals (dated by TCRdb to about 2020). For the CD8 naive samples, CD45RO-negative cells were positively selected for CCR7, yielding a CD45RA+CCR7+ population from which TemRA cells were excluded. The library relied on the immunoSEQ multiplex PCR assay. TCRdb stores this immuneACCESS table with in-frame sequences only. Part of the clones is absent; in the studies checked, under half of the shortfall reflects unresolved V genes, and no reason is known for the rest. A total of 800,000 to 950,000 clones appear in this sample, approximately 96% of them only once. The ten largest account for less than 0.25% of the sample. The sequenced sample consisted of naive CD8+ T cells sorted from blood. The intended sense of this specimen's cell subset or site label: CD45RA+CCR7+. These TCRs come from a man aged 30 to 39 in good health.

V usage is TRBV29-1 and J usage is TRBJ1-2; D perhaps matches TRBD1 (5 bases). Trimming stripped 2 bases from V and 6 bases from J, with 13 bases between. The CDR3 has 13 amino acids. Germline V gene lookup returns CDR1 SQVTM and CDR2 ANQGSEA. The CDR3 region has the DNA TGCAGCGTTGAAAGTGGGGTCAGGGATGGCTACACCTTC. Its translation: CSVESGVRDGYTF.

V is TRBV27 and J is TRBJ2-7; 7 bases are a match to TRBD2. With V trimmed by 2 bases and J by 3 bases, 1 base remained unmatched. Germline V gene lookup returns CDR1 MNHEY and CDR2 SMNVEV (reference sequence). This CDR3 comprises 13 residues. CDR3 residues: CASSLTGGYEQYF. As DNA, the CDR3 is TGTGCCAGCAGTTTAACGGGGGGCTACGAGCAGTACTTC.

The chain combines TRBV7-8 with TRBJ1-1; D gene uncertain. CDR3 length equals 17 residues. The germline V gene has CDR1 SGHVS and CDR2 FQNEAQ. V was cut by 1 base and J by 1 base, with 16 bases left in between. The CDR3 coding sequence is TGTGCCAGCAGCTTAGTTTTTGCGGCAGGTTCGAACACTGAAGCTTTCTTT. This codes for CASSLVFAAGSNTEAFF.

In the case of this clone: The junction does not match germline at one end; this may be a read error. The chain joins TRBV7-7 to TRBJ2-5; D perhaps matches TRBD2 (6 bases). The CDR3 is 14 residues long. Germline CDR1 and CDR2: SSHAT and FNYEAQ (reference sequence). CDR3 region: CASSPDPGGETQYF. CDR3 nucleotide sequence: TGTGCTAGCAGCCCCGACCCCGGAGGGGAGACCCAGTACTTC.

The chain links TRBV29-1 to TRBJ1-1; no definite D call. Trimming pared 4 bases from V and 4 bases from J, leaving 7 bases between. The CDR3 contains 11 residues. Germline CDR1 and CDR2: SQVTM and ANQGSEA. CDR3 in amino acids: CSVGPGTEAFF. CDR3 bases: TGCAGCGTTGGGCCTGGCACTGAAGCTTTCTTT.

This sequence joins TRBV10-3 and TRBJ1-3; D gene ambiguous. V dropped 3 bases and J dropped 0 bases, with 12 bases sitting between them. This CDR3 region has 16 residues. The V gene's germline CDR1 is ENHRY and CDR2 SYGVKD. In nucleotides, the CDR3 is TGTGCCATCAGTGACCTCGGCGACACCTCTGGAAACACCATATATTTT. This encodes CAISDLGDTSGNTIYF.

The chain couples TRBV4-1 to TRBJ2-1; perhaps D is TRBD1 or TRBD2 (5 bases each). V was cut by 0 bases and J by 7 bases, with 16 bases left in between. Germline V gives CDR1 MGHRA, CDR2 YSYEKL. CDR3 length equals 16 residues. The CDR3 protein is CASSQDGGAGWNEQFF. As DNA, the CDR3 is TGCGCCAGCAGCCAAGATGGGGGAGCAGGGTGGAATGAGCAGTTCTTC.

V is TRBV5-1 and J is TRBJ2-5, with 10 nucleotides matching TRBD1. Germline V lookup: CDR1 SGHRS, CDR2 YFSETQ. The V gene end was trimmed by 3 bases and the J gene end by 3 bases; junction bases not matched to a gene: 2. The CDR3 runs to 14 residues. The CDR3 DNA reads TGCGCCAGCAGCTCCGGACAGGGGGAAGAGACCCAGTACTTC. Translated, it gives CASSSGQGEETQYF.